Presented here are 5 T cell receptor beta chains from one specimen sequenced in a study of blood T cell repertoires in COVID-19. The method was immunoSEQ multiplex PCR; TCRdb's version includes in-frame clones alone and lacks a portion of them. The sample has about 90,000 clones; around 93% are singletons. The specimen sequenced was peripheral blood. These receptors all come from a human donor with active COVID-19. The donor label of this sample is uncertain.

V is TRBV24-1 and J is TRBJ1-2; the match to TRBD1 covers 8 bases. Germline assignment: CDR1 KGHDR and CDR2 SFDVKD. The ends lost 4 bases at V and 6 bases at J; junction bases unmatched: 0. This CDR3 is built from 12 residues. This CDR3 is CATSETGDGYTF. CDR3 DNA: TGTGCCACCAGTGAGACAGGGGATGGCTACACCTTC.

This chain links TRBV5-5 with TRBJ1-1; D perhaps matches TRBD1 (5 bases). Germline CDR1 SGHKS, CDR2 YYEKEE (reference sequence). The CDR3 is 15 amino acids. V gave up 0 bases and J gave up 4 bases, with 13 bases separating them. For the CDR3, the DNA is TGTGCCAGCAGCTTGGCCTACAGGAGGGGCACTGAAGCTTTCTTT. It codes for CASSLAYRRGTEAFF. Full variable domain (rest looked up from reference TRBV5-5 and TRBJ1-1): DAGVTQSPTHLIKTRGQQVTLRCSPISGHKSVSWYQQVLGQGPQFIFQYYEKEERGRGNFPDRFSARQFPNYSSELNVNALLLGDSALYLCASSLAYRRGTEAFFGQGTRLTVV.

This chain connects TRBV12-3 or TRBV12-4 to TRBJ2-5; TRBD2 might be the D (6 bases). The CDR3 length is 13 residues. V was shortened by 4 bases and J by 1 base, with 7 bases between the two germline ends. The CDR3 nucleotides read TGTGCCAGCAGTTCGACTAGCCAAGAGACCCAGTACTTC. It translates to CASSSTSQETQYF.

V usage is TRBV5-5 and J usage is TRBJ1-5, with 7 bases identical to TRBD1. V dropped 4 bases and J dropped 4; count of bases not matched to a gene: 11. The germline CDR1 and CDR2 sequences are SGHKS and YYEKEE (reference sequence). The CDR3 is 16 amino acids. The CDR3 sequence is CASSPAGQGVNQPQHF. The DNA of the CDR3 is TGTGCCAGCAGCCCGGCCGGGCAGGGGGTAAATCAGCCCCAGCATTTT.

The genes are TRBV19 and TRBJ2-5; 10 nucleotides agree with TRBD2. Germline values: CDR1 LNHDA, CDR2 SQIVND (reference sequence). The CDR3 runs to 15 residues. V lost 7 bases, J lost 5 bases, and 10 bases stayed unmatched. CDR3 DNA: TGTGCCAGTATGAAAGCGGGGGGGCCGTGGGAGACCCAGTACTTC. Protein product: CASMKAGGPWETQYF.